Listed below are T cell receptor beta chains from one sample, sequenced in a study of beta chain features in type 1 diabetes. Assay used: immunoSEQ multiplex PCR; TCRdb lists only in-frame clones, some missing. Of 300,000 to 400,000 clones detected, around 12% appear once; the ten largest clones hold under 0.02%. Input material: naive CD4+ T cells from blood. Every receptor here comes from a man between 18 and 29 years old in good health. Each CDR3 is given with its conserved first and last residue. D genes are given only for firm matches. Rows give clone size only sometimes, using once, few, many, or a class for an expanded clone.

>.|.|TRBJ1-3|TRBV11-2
CASSGAAPRPGNTIYF
TGTGCCAGCAGCGGAGCGGCCCCCCGGCCTGGAAACACCATATATTTT
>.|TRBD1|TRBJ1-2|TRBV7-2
CASSLRIDGDRGGYGYTF
TGTGCCAGCAGCTTACGGATTGATGGGGACAGGGGAGGCTATGGCTACACCTTC
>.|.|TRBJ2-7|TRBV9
CASSAGGGARPYEQYF
TGTGCCAGCAGCGCTGGTGGGGGGGCGAGACCCTACGAGCAGTACTTC
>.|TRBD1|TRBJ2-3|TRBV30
CAGNRGLPTDTQYF
TGTGCCGGAAACAGGGGCCTCCCCACAGATACGCAGTATTTT
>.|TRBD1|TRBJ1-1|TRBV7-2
CASSSTGGITEAFF
TGTGCCAGCAGCTCAACAGGGGGCATCACTGAAGCTTTCTTT
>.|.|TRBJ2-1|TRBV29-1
CSTSQGLVYNEQFF
TGCAGCACTAGCCAAGGGCTAGTCTACAATGAGCAGTTCTTC
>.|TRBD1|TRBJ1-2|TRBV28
CASRTGGRGYTF
TGTGCCAGCAGAACAGGGGGCCGTGGCTACACCTTC
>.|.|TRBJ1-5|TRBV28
CASSLEFQPQHF
TGTGCCAGCAGTTTAGAGTTTCAGCCCCAGCATTTT
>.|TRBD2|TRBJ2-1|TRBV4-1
CASSSSGRGDYEQFF
TGCGCCAGCAGCTCGAGCGGGAGGGGGGACTATGAGCAGTTCTTC
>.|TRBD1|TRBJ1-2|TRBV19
CATKGAGGRYTF
TGTGCCACCAAAGGGGCAGGGGGACGCTACACCTTC
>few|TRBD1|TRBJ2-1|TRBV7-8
CASSYPTGQSYNEQFF
TGTGCCAGCAGCTACCCGACAGGGCAATCCTACAATGAGCAGTTCTTC
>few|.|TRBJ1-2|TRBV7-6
CASSLDQGSGYTF
TGTGCCAGCAGCTTAGACCAGGGCTCTGGCTACACCTTC
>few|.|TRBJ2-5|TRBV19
CASSARQLPGETQYF
TGTGCCAGTAGTGCCCGACAGTTACCAGGGGAGACCCAGTACTTC
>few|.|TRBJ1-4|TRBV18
CASSPTDSEKLFF
TGTGCCAGCTCACCGACAGATAGTGAAAAACTGTTTTTT
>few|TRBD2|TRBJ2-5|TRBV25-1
CASSRGLAGGETQYF
TGTGCCAGCAGCCGGGGACTAGCGGGAGGAGAGACCCAGTACTTC
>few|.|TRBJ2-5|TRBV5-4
CASSFLEETQYF
TGTGCCAGCAGCTTTCTAGAGGAGACCCAGTACTTC
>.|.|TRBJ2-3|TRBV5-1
CASSLAAGGTDTQYF
TGCGCCAGCAGCTTGGCCGCAGGGGGGACAGATACGCAGTATTTT
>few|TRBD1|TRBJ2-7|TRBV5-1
CASSPRTGGAQQYF
TGCGCCAGCAGCCCGCGGACAGGGGGGGCGCAGCAGTACTTC
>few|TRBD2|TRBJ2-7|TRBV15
CATSREGTSYEQYF
TGTGCCACCAGCAGAGAGGGGACTAGTTACGAGCAGTACTTC
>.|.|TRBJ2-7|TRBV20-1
CSAPTGDEQYF
TGCAGTGCTCCGACAGGAGACGAGCAGTACTTC
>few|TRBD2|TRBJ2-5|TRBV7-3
CASSPGLAGGVGETQYF
TGTGCCAGCAGCCCCGGACTAGCGGGGGGCGTAGGGGAGACCCAGTACTTC
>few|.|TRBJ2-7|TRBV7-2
CASSSGHLPSEQYF
TGTGCCAGCAGCTCAGGACACCTTCCTTCCGAGCAGTACTTC
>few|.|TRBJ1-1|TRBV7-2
CASSYQGNTEAFF
TGTGCCAGCAGTTACCAGGGGAACACTGAAGCTTTCTTT
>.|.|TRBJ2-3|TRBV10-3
CAISVGTGSTDTQYF
TGTGCCATCAGTGTTGGGACTGGGAGCACAGATACGCAGTATTTT
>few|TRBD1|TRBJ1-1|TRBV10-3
CAISAGGRNTEAFF
TGTGCCATCAGTGCAGGGGGCCGGAACACTGAAGCTTTCTTT
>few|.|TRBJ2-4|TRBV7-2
CASSPQQGTEGQYF
TGTGCCAGCAGCCCCCAACAAGGGACGGAGGGTCAGTACTTC
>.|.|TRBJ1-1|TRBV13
CASSHGVVTEAFF
TGTGCCAGCAGCCACGGGGTTGTTACTGAAGCTTTCTTT
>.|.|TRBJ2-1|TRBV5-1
CASSLTGNFHNEQFF
TGCGCCAGCAGCTTGACAGGGAATTTCCACAATGAGCAGTTCTTC
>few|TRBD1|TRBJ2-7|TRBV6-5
CASSAGGFRDEQYF
TGTGCCAGCAGTGCAGGGGGCTTTAGGGACGAGCAGTACTTC
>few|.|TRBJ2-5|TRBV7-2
CASSLQAYQETQYF
TGTGCCAGCAGCTTACAGGCGTACCAAGAGACCCAGTACTTC
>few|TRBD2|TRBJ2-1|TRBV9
CASAGRLANEQFF
TGTGCCAGCGCGGGACGACTAGCCAATGAGCAGTTCTTC
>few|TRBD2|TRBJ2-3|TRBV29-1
CSVEVASGPDTQYF
TGCAGCGTTGAAGTGGCTAGCGGCCCAGATACGCAGTATTTT
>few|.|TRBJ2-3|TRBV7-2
CASSLSIGGDTQYF
TGTGCCAGCAGCTTATCTATCGGTGGAGATACGCAGTATTTT
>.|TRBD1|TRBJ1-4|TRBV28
CASSLGQGAEKLFF
TGTGCCAGCAGTTTAGGACAGGGGGCGGAAAAACTGTTTTTT
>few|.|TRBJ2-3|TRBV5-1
CASSLSSGTDTQYF
TGCGCCAGCAGCTTGTCGTCCGGCACAGATACGCAGTATTTT
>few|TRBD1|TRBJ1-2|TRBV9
CASSGIKTGNIGYGYTF
TGTGCCAGCAGCGGGATTAAGACAGGGAACATCGGCTATGGCTACACCTTC
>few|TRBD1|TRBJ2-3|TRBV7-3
CASSSDRVGDTQYF
TGTGCCAGCAGCTCGGACAGGGTAGGAGATACGCAGTATTTT
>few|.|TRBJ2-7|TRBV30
CAWSRRPGESSYEQYF
TGTGCCTGGAGTAGAAGGCCAGGGGAATCCTCCTACGAGCAGTACTTC